This T cell receptor (beta chain) was sequenced in a study of control samples from healthy donors and cancer patients (dated by TCRdb to 2019 to 2021). About this clone: The antigen it binds to is not known. The record has no base qualities; no much larger clone is one base away.

The library was built by means of the immunoSEQ multiplex PCR assay. TCRdb limited this immuneACCESS table to in-frame rearrangements with V and J called. A share of clones is missing; checked studies link under half to unresolved V genes, and the rest is unexplained. This sample has roughly 95,000 clones in its table, and approximately 86% of those were observed once. In total, the top ten clones hold roughly 13% of the sample. V is cut by 3 bases and J by 2 bases, and the space between the germline ends is 15 bases. Sequences SGHNT (CDR1) and YYREEE (CDR2) are obtained from the germline V gene (reference sequence). The CDR3 goes from the cysteine to the phenylalanine over 15 residues. Only the CDR3 DNA is retained, 45 bases long and in frame from the first base.

The sequence came from a man aged 25-40 years in good health. The specimen was blood. This chain joins TRBV5-4 to TRBJ2-7; the D segment cannot be called with confidence. CDR3 loop: CASSSYLRIPYEQYF. In nucleotide form, the sequence is TGTGCCAGCAGCTCATACCTTCGGATCCCCTACGAGCAGTACTTC.